This TCR beta chain was observed in a study of blood T cell repertoires in COVID-19. About the research overall: Samples came from the United States, Italy and Spain, spanning acute and convalescent COVID-19. Sample material is recorded as cDNA or gDNA derived from T cells, B-cell-depleted T cells, or PBMCs.

In the original processing: Researchers report that nucleated cell counts were estimated from reference gene primer amplification. Only in-frame clones appear in the TCRdb table, and some are missing; sequencing was by immunoSEQ multiplex PCR. V, J and clone size reflect that table, while D and trimming were determined from the DNA. The sample contains some 200,000 clones, approximately 81% of which appear only once. This clone was counted a few times. CDR3 size: 15 residues. Germline V gene sequence: CDR1 MDHEN, CDR2 SYDVKM. The V gene lost 5 bases and the J gene lost 6 bases, with 17 bases spanning the gap.

The chain links TRBV28 to TRBJ1-5, with D possibly TRBD1 on 5 matching bases. This receptor was obtained from a woman of 80 years or more with acute or convalescent COVID-19. Sequencing was done on a sample of peripheral blood. The CDR3, as DNA: TGTGCCAGCAGTGCCCCCCGGGGGGGAGGTCAGCCCCAGCATTTT. Translating gives CASSAPRGGGQPQHF.